This T cell receptor (beta chain) was recovered during a study of blood T cells in healthy people across ages. Researchers isolated at least 6.5 million PBMCs per sample. The use of a sample-barcoded 5' primer and a J-beta primer mix characterized a second PCR of about 7 to 12 cycles. No fewer than 2.5 million CDR3-containing paired-end reads came from each sample. TCRdb fed the 5' RACE reads into MiXCR, producing one record per CDR3 protein. The data hold 600,000 to 900,000 distinct CDR3 sequences, with around 24% observed a single time. This clonotype has more than one count but fewer than ten. The germline gives CDR1 SGHAT, CDR2 FQNNGV. There are 12 residues in the CDR3. The V gene lost 3 bases and the J gene lost 5 bases, with 6 bases spanning the gap. These data also featured in a second study, about T cells of mothers and their children.

V is TRBV11-2 and J is TRBJ2-3, with no clear D. The receptor was isolated from a boy between 10 and 17 years old in good health. The sequenced sample consisted of blood. Written as DNA, the CDR3 is TGTGCCAGCAGCTTTTACGAAGATACGCAGTATTTT. Translating it yields CASSFYEDTQYF. Together with reference TRBV11-2 and TRBJ2-3, the CDR3 gives the full variable domain: EAGVAQSPRYKIIEKRQSVAFWCNPISGHATLYWYQQILGQGPKLLIQFQNNGVVDDSQLPKDRFSAERLKGVDSTLKIQPAKLEDSAVYLCASSFYEDTQYFGPGTRLTVL.